This TCR beta chain was sequenced for a study of blood T cell repertoires in COVID-19. The overall study: Sources were T cells, B-cell-depleted T cells, or PBMCs; the material itself was cDNA or gDNA.

This clone has more than one count but fewer than ten. Original analysis: The assay estimated nucleated cells by amplifying reference gene primers. This table comes from immunoSEQ multiplex PCR, and its TCRdb copy is limited to in-frame clones, with some not included. The DNA was the basis for D and trimming; V, J and clone size are from that table. The data show a few hundred thousand clones, with 70% to 90% seen just once and more than 0.7% held by the top ten. Germline CDR1 SGHTA, CDR2 FQGNSA. The CDR3 runs 16 residues. The ends lost 5 bases at V and 4 bases at J; junction bases unmatched: 7. The receptor was derived from a man between 18 and 29 years old with COVID-19, enrolled during active disease. The chain joins TRBV7-2 to TRBJ2-3; 12 bases agree with TRBD2. Material for sequencing was peripheral blood. DNA of the CDR3: TGTGCCAGCAGCCGCCGACTAGCGGGAGCAGCAGATACGCAGTATTTT. This sequence encodes CASSRRLAGAADTQYF.